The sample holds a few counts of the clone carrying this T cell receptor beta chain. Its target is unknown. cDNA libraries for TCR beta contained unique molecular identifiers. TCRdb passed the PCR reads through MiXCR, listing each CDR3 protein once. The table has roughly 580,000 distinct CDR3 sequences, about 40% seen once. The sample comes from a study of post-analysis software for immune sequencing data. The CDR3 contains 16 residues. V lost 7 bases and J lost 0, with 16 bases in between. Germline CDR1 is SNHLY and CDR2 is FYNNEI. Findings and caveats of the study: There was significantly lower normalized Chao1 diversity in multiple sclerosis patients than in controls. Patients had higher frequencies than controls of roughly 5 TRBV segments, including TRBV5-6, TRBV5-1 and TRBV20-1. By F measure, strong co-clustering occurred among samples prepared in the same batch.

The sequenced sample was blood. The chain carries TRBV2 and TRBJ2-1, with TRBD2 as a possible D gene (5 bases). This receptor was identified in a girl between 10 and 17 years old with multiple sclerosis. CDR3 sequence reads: CASTLKGVSSYNEQFF. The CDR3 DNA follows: TGTGCCAGCACGCTCAAGGGAGTAAGCTCCTACAATGAGCAGTTCTTC.